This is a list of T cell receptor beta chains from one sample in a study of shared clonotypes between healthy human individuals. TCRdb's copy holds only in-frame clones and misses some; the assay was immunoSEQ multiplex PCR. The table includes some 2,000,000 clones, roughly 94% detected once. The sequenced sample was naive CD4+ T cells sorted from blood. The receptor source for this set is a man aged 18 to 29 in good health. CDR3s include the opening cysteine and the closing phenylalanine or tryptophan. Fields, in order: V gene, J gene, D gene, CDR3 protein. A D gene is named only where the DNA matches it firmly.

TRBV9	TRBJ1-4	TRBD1	CASSARDRGNEKLFF
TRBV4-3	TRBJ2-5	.	CASSQVWATQETQYF
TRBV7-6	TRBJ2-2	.	CASSLGLANTGELFF
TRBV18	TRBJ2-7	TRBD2	CASSPSGGAPKVYEQYF
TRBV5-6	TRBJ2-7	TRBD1	CASSLRRDRGYEQYF
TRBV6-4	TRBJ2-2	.	CASSGRQGATGELFF
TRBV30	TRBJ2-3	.	CAWSVPGPQYF
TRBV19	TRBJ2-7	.	CASKPGPGPYEQYF
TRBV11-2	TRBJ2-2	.	CASSNPSVEGFTGELFF
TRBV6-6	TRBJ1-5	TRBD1	CASGDRAHYSNQPQHF
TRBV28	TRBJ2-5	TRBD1	CASSAQGRETQYF
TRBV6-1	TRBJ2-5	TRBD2	CASSPSGGAQTQYF
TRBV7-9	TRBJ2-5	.	CASSFGRATGETQYF
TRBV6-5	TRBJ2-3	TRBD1	CASSRQGGADTQYF
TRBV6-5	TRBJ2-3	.	CASSLSDTQYF
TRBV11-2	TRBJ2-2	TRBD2	CASSLTSGYTGELFF
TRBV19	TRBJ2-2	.	CASSNIYHKGGTGELFF
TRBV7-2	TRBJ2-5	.	CASSLAGGTETQYF